One and the same sample provided the 9 T cell receptor beta chains below, sequenced in a study of blood T cell repertoires in COVID-19. Using immunoSEQ multiplex PCR, the repertoire was profiled, and TCRdb retains in-frame clones only, with some absent. Among about 140,000 clones, over 60% were seen once, and the ten largest hold roughly 17%. The sequenced sample consisted of peripheral blood. These receptors were obtained from a middle-aged man with acute or convalescent COVID-19.

This clone showed up just a few times. V is TRBV5-6 and J is TRBJ1-1; D is perhaps TRBD1 (5 bases). The CDR3 totals 14 residues. Germline CDR1 and CDR2: SGHDT and YYEEEE. Trimming left V 7 bases short and J 5 bases short, with 18 bases between. CDR3 sequence: CASARRGGGTEAFF. The DNA for the CDR3 is TGTGCCAGCGCCCGGCGGGGGGGAGGAACTGAAGCTTTCTTT.

This clone was detected a few times. The gene calls are TRBV11-3 and TRBJ2-2; TRBD1 aligns across 10 bases. The J segment lost 2 bases and the V segment lost 5 bases, leaving 5 bases of the junction unmatched. Germline CDR1 reads SGHNT; CDR2 reads YENEEA. This CDR3 is built from 16 residues. CDR3 nucleotide sequence: TGTGCCAGCAGCCCAGACAGGGGGCCAAACACCGGGGAGCTGTTTTTT. It translates to CASSPDRGPNTGELFF.

The chain has TRBV3-1 (or the pseudogene TRBV3-2) and TRBJ2-5; tentatively, D is TRBD2 (7 bases). CDR1 and CDR2 (germline): LGHDT, YNNKEL (reference sequence). V lost 3 bases and J 6 bases, leaving 14 bases between the germline ends. The CDR3 extends over 14 amino acids. The CDR3 DNA follows: TGTGCCAGCAGCCATCGGGGGGCCTCGAAGACCCAGTACTTC. It encodes CASSHRGASKTQYF.

The chain is built from TRBV13 and TRBJ1-1; 7 bases align to TRBD1. CDR3 length equals 16 residues. Germline V gene lookup returns CDR1 PRHDT and CDR2 FYEKMQ (reference sequence). Unmatched junction bases numbered 8, after V lost 3 bases and J lost 1 base. CDR3 DNA: TGTGCCAGCAGCTTTAAGACAGGGCCCAGGAACACTGAAGCTTTCTTT. Translating gives CASSFKTGPRNTEAFF. Variable domain in full (rest from reference TRBV13 and TRBJ1-1): AAGVIQSPRHLIKEKRETATLKCYPIPRHDTVYWYQQGPGQDPQFLISFYEKMQSDKGSIPDRFSAQQFSDYHSELNMSSLELGDSALYFCASSFKTGPRNTEAFFGQGTRLTVV.

This chain links TRBV19 with TRBJ2-3; TRBD1 matches at 12 bases. Looked up from germline, CDR1 is LNHDA and CDR2 is SQIVND (reference sequence). Unmatched junction bases numbered 9, after V lost 8 bases and J lost 6 bases. The CDR3 runs 15 residues. This CDR3 is CASEDRDRGPDTQYF. The CDR3 DNA is TGTGCCAGTGAGGACCGGGACAGGGGGCCGGATACGCAGTATTTT.

This clone was observed a few times. This rearrangement joins TRBV6-5 to TRBJ1-2; tentatively, D is TRBD1 (6 bases). Trimming removed 7 bases from V and 13 bases from J, with 19 bases in between. The germline CDR1 and CDR2 sequences are MNHEY and SVGAGI. This CDR3 has 12 amino acids. CDR3 protein: CASTGQTTGLTF. The CDR3 DNA follows: TGTGCCAGCACGGGTCAAACCACAGGGCTCACCTTC.

The rearrangement uses TRBV6-5 and TRBJ2-3; a weak D match, TRBD2 (6 bases). The length of the CDR3 is 13 residues. The V gene lost 7 bases and the J gene lost 2 bases, with 10 bases spanning the gap. Looked up from germline, CDR1 is MNHEY and CDR2 is SVGAGI. The CDR3 DNA follows: TGTGCCAGCAATCGGGACTCCACAGATACGCAGTATTTT. This encodes CASNRDSTDTQYF.

V gene TRBV5-1 combines with J gene TRBJ1-2; the match to TRBD1 covers 9 bases. This CDR3 is 14 amino acids long. V dropped 7 bases and J dropped 2; count of bases not matched to a gene: 6. Germline CDR1 reads SGHRS; CDR2 reads YFSETQ. CDR3 residues: CASHTGGENYGYTF. The CDR3 coding sequence is TGCGCCAGCCATACAGGGGGCGAAAACTATGGCTACACCTTC. Using reference TRBV5-1 and TRBJ1-2 for the parts outside the CDR3, the full variable domain is KAGVTQTPRYLIKTRGQQVTLSCSPISGHRSVSWYQQTPGQGLQFLFEYFSETQRNKGNFPGRFSGRQFSNSRSEMNVSTLELGDSALYLCASHTGGENYGYTFGSGTRLTVV.

The chain has TRBV10-2 and TRBJ1-4; possibly TRBD1 for D (6 bases). CDR1 WSHSY and CDR2 SAAADI come from the germline V gene. The CDR3 contains 17 residues. The V and J ends lost 0 bases and 4 bases respectively, with 15 bases between them. The CDR3 loop reads CASSESTGRGDNEKLFF. DNA for the CDR3: TGCGCCAGCAGTGAGTCGACCGGGAGGGGGGATAATGAAAAACTGTTTTTT.